The entry below gives a single T cell receptor beta chain sequence along with its context. Other DNA sequences within the sample encode an identical CDR3. This entry comes from a study of shared clonotypes between healthy human individuals. CDR1 is SGHRS and CDR2 is YFSETQ in the germline V gene. Trimming took 3 bases from V and 1 from J, leaving 7 bases between them. This CDR3 is 14 amino acids long. TCRdb's table, derived via immunoSEQ multiplex PCR, lists solely in-frame clones and lacks some. The sample shows 2.3 million or so clones, approximately 95% of them seen only once. Free of recent acute infections or vaccinations, the donors were healthy HIV-negative adults. Every donor, a Caucasian adult, lived in Nashville, Tennessee.

The sequence was collected from a man between 18 and 29 years old in good health. Some clones in this sample may be carry-over from other donors' samples. The chain joins TRBV5-1 to TRBJ2-2; D gene uncertain. Sequencing was done on a sample of naive CD4+ T cells from PBMCs. Documented subset: CD45RA+ positively selected. The CDR3 protein is CASSSTVNTGELFF. The CDR3 DNA reads as TGCGCCAGCAGCTCCACAGTGAACACCGGGGAGCTGTTTTTT.